This is a list of T cell receptor beta chains from one sample in a study of spatial heterogeneity in lung cancer. TCRdb fed the 5' RACE reads into MiXCR, producing one record per CDR3 protein. The sample shows 23,000 or so distinct CDR3 sequences, about 4.7% of them seen only once. The specimen comprised PBMCs, sampled at surgery. These receptors were obtained from a male donor with early-stage non-small cell lung cancer. Each CDR3 is given with its conserved first and last residue. Each record gives: clone size, J gene, V gene, D gene, CDR3 protein, CDR3 DNA. The D gene is left open where the match is weak. A row's size may be missing; if present it is once, few, many or a size class.

>many|TRBJ2-7|TRBV6-5|TRBD1
CASSLGQGHEQYF
TGTGCCAGCAGTTTGGGACAGGGACACGAGCAGTACTTC
>.|TRBJ2-5|TRBV6-2/TRBV6-3|TRBD2
CASSRGGATETQYF
TGTGCCAGCAGCCGCGGGGGGGCGACGGAGACCCAGTACTTC
>many|TRBJ1-5|TRBV4-2|.
CASSREGQPQHF
TGTGCCAGCAGCCGCGAGGGCCAGCCCCAGCATTTT
>medium-sized|TRBJ1-6|TRBV11-3|.
CASSREGSPLHF
TGTGCCAGCAGCCGAGAAGGTTCACCCCTCCACTTT
>many|TRBJ2-3|TRBV27|.
CASSSRTRTADTQYF
TGTGCCAGCAGTTCCCGGACTCGGACGGCAGATACGCAGTATTTT
>many|TRBJ2-3|TRBV5-1|.
CASYAPGVTDTQYF
TGCGCCAGTTACGCGCCAGGCGTTACAGATACGCAGTATTTT
>many|TRBJ2-1|TRBV12-3/TRBV12-4|TRBD1
CASSSGQGAYEQFF
TGTGCCAGCAGCTCTGGACAGGGGGCTTATGAGCAGTTCTTC
>many|TRBJ1-2|TRBV21-1|.
CASSKNSGNEGQGYGYTF
TGTGCCAGCAGCAAAAATTCGGGAAACGAGGGACAGGGCTATGGCTACACCTTC
>many|TRBJ2-5|TRBV29-1|.
CSVEQYQETQYF
TGCAGCGTTGAACAGTACCAAGAGACCCAGTACTTC
>many|TRBJ2-1|TRBV11-2|.
CASSERRRGSYNEQFF
TGTGCCAGCAGCGAACGACGGAGGGGATCCTACAATGAGCAGTTCTTC
>many|TRBJ2-3|TRBV18|.
CASSLTAGDTQYF
TGTGCCAGCTCATTAACCGCGGGAGATACGCAGTATTTT
>many|TRBJ2-1|TRBV6-2/TRBV6-3|TRBD1
CASSRRRDSYYNEQFF
TGTGCCAGCAGTCGTCGCCGGGACAGCTACTACAATGAGCAGTTCTTC
>many|TRBJ1-2|TRBV7-2|.
CASSFGGSVRAYGYTF
TGTGCCAGCAGCTTTGGAGGGTCGGTTCGTGCCTATGGCTACACCTTC
>medium-sized|TRBJ2-1|TRBV29-1|.
CSVNTGSRSYNEQFF
TGCAGCGTCAACACAGGGTCACGGTCCTACAATGAGCAGTTCTTC
>many|TRBJ2-7|TRBV30|TRBD2
CAWSVGTSGRSYEQYF
TGTGCCTGGAGTGTTGGGACTAGCGGGAGATCCTACGAGCAGTACTTC